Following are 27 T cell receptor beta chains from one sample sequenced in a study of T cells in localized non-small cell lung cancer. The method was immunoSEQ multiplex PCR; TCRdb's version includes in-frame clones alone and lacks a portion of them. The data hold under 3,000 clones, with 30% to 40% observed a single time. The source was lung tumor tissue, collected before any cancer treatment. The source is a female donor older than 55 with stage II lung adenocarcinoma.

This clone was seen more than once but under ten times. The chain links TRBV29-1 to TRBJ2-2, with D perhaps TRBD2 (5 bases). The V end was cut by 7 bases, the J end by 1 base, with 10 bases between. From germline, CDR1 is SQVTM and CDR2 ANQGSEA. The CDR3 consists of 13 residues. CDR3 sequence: CSAEGRNTGELFF. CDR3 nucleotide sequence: TGCAGCGCAGAGGGCAGGAACACCGGGGAGCTGTTTTTT.

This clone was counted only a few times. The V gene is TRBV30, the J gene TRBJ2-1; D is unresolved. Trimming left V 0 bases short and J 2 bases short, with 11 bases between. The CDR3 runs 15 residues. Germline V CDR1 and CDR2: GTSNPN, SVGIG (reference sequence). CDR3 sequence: CAWSVIQRAYNEQFF. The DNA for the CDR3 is TGTGCCTGGAGTGTAATCCAGCGAGCCTACAATGAGCAGTTCTTC.

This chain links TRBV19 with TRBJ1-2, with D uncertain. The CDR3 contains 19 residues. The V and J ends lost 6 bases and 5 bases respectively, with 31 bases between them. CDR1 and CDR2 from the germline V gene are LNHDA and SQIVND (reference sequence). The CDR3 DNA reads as TGTGCCAGTAGCGTAAGGATTGGACGGACCGGTCTAACACTTTATGGCTACACCTTC. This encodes CASSVRIGRTGLTLYGYTF.

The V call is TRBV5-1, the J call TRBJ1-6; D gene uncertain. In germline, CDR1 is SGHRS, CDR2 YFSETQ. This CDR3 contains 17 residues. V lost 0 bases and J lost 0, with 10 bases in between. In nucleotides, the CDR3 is TGCGCCAGCAGCTTGGCCAGAGTATCCTCCTATAATTCACCCCTCCACTTT. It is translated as CASSLARVSSYNSPLHF. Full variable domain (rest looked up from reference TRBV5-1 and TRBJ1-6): KAGVTQTPRYLIKTRGQQVTLSCSPISGHRSVSWYQQTPGQGLQFLFEYFSETQRNKGNFPGRFSGRQFSNSRSEMNVSTLELGDSALYLCASSLARVSSYNSPLHFGNGTRLTVT.

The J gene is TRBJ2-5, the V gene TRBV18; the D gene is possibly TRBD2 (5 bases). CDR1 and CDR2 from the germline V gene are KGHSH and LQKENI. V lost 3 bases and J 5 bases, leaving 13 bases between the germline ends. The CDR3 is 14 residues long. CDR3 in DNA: TGTGCCAGCTCACCCGAGCTCACTAGGGAGACCCAGTACTTC. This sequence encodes CASSPELTRETQYF.

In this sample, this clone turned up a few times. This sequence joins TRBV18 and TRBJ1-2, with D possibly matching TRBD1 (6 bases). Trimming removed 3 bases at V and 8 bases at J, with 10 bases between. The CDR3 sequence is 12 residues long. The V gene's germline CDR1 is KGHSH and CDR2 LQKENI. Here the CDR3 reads CASSPGGDGYTF. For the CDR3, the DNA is TGTGCCAGCTCACCTGGGGGCGACGGCTACACCTTC.

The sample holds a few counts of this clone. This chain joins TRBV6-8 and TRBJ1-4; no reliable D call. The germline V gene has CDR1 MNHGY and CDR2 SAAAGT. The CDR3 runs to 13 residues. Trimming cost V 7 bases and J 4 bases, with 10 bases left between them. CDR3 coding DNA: TGTGCCAGCAAGGCTATAGATAATGAAAAACTGTTTTTT. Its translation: CASKAIDNEKLFF.

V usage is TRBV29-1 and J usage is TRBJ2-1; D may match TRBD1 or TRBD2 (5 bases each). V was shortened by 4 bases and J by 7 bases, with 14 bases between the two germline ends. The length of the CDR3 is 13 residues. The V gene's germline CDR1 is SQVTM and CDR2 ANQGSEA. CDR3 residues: CSVARQGENEQFF. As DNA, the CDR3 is TGCAGCGTTGCGAGGCAGGGAGAGAATGAGCAGTTCTTC.

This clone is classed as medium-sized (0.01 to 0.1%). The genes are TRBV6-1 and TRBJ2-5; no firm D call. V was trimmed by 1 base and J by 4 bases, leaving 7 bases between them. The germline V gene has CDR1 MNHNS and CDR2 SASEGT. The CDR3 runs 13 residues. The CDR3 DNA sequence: TGTGCCAGCAGTGAAGGGAGTAGAGAGACCCAGTACTTC. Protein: CASSEGSRETQYF.

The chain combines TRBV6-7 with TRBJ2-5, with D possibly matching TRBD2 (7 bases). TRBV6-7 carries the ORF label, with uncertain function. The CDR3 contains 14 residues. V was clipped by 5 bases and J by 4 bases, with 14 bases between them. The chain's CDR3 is CASSEGGGGETQYF. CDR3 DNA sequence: TGTGCCAGCAGTGAGGGAGGGGGGGGAGAGACCCAGTACTTC.

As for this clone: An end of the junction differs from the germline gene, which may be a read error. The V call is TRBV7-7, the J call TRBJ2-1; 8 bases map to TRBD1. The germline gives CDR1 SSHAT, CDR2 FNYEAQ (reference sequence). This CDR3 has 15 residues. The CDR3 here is CASSLEQGAYNEQFF. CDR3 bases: TGTGCTAGCAGCTTAGAACAGGGGGCCTACAATGAGCAGTTCTTC.

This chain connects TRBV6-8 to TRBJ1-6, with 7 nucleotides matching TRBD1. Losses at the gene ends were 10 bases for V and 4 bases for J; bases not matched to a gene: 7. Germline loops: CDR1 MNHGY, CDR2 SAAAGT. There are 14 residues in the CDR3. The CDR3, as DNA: TGTGCCATCTCGACAGGGCCTTATAATTCACCCCTCCACTTT. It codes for CAISTGPYNSPLHF.

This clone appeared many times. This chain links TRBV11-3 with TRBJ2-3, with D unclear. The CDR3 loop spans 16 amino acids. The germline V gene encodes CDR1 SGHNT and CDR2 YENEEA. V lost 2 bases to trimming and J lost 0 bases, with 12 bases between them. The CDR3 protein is CASSLQPDSSTDTQYF. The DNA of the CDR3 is TGTGCCAGCAGCTTACAACCAGACTCTAGCACAGATACGCAGTATTTT.

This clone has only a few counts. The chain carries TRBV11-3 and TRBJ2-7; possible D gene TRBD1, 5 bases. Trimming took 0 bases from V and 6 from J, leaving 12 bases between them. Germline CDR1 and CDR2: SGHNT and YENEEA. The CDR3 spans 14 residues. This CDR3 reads CASSLDAGSTEQYF. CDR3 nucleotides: TGTGCCAGCAGCTTAGATGCAGGGTCCACCGAGCAGTACTTC.

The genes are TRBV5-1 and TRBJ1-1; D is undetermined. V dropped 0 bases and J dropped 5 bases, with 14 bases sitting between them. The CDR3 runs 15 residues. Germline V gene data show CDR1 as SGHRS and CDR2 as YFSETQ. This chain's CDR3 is CASSLEQLDLTEAFF. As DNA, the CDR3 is TGCGCCAGCAGCTTGGAGCAGTTGGATTTGACTGAAGCTTTCTTT.

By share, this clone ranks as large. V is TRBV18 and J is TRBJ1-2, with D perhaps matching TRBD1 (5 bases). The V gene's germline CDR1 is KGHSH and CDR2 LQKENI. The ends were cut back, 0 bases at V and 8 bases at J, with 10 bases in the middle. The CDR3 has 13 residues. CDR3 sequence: CASSPPGVEGYTF. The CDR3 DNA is TGTGCCAGCTCACCACCGGGGGTAGAGGGCTACACCTTC.

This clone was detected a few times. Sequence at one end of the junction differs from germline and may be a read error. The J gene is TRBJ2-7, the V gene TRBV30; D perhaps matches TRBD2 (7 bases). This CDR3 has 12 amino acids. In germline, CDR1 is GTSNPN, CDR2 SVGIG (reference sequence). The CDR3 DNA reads TGTGCCTTGAGTAGGGGGGGCTACGAGCAGTACTTC. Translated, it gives CALSRGGYEQYF. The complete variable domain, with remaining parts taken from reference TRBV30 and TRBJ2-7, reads SQTIHQWPATLVQPVGSPLSLECTVEGTSNPNLYWYRQAAGRGLQLLFYSVGIGQISSEVPQNLSASRPQDRQFILSSKKLLLSDSGFYLCALSRGGYEQYFGPGTRLTVT.

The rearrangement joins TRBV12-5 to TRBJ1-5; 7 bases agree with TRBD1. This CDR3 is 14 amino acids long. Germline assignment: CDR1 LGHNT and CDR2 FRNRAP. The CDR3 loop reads CASTTDRANQPQHF. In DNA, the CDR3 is TGTGCCAGCACCACCGACAGGGCCAATCAGCCCCAGCATTTT. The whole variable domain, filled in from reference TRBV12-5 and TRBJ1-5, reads DARVTQTPRHKVTEMGQEVTMRCQPILGHNTVFWYRQTMMQGLELLAYFRNRAPLDDSGMPKDRFSAEMPDATLATLKIQPSEPRDSAVYFCASTTDRANQPQHFGDGTRLSIL.

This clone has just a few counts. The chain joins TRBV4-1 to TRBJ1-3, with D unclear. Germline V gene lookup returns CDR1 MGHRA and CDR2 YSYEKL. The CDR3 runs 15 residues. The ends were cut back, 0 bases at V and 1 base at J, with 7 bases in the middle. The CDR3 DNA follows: TGCGCCAGCAGCCAAGATAGGGTATCTGGAAACACCATATATTTT. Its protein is CASSQDRVSGNTIYF.

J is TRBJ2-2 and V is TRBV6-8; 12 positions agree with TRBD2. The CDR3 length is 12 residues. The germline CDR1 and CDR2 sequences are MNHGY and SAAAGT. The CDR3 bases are TGTGGGACTAGCGGGGCTACCGGGGAGCTGTTTTTT. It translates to CGTSGATGELFF.

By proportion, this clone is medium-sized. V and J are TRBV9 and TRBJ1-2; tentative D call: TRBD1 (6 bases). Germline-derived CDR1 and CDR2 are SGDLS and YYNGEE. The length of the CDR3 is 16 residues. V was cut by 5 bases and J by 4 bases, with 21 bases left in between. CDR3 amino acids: CASRHQRDNGPYGYTF. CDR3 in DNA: TGTGCCAGCAGACACCAACGGGACAATGGTCCCTATGGCTACACCTTC. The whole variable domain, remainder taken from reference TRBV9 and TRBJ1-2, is DSGVTQTPKHLITATGQRVTLRCSPRSGDLSVYWYQQSLDQGLQFLIQYYNGEERAKGNILERFSAQQFPDLHSELNLSSLELGDSALYFCASRHQRDNGPYGYTFGSGTRLTVV.

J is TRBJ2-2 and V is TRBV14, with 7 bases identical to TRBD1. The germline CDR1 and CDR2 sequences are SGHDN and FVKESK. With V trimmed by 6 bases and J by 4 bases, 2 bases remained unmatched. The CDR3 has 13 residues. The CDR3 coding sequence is TGTGCCAGCAGGTCAGGGGGCACCGGGGAGCTGTTTTTT. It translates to CASRSGGTGELFF. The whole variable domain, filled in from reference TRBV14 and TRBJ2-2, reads EAGVTQFPSHSVIEKGQTVTLRCDPISGHDNLYWYRRVMGKEIKFLLHFVKESKQDESGMPNNRFLAERTGGTYSTLKVQPAELEDSGVYFCASRSGGTGELFFGEGSRLTVL.

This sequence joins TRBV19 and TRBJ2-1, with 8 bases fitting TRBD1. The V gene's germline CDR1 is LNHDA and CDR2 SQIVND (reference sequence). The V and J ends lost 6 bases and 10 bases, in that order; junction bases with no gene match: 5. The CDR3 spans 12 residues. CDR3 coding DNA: TGTGCCAGTAGAGAGGGACAGGAAGAGCAGTTCTTC. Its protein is CASREGQEEQFF.

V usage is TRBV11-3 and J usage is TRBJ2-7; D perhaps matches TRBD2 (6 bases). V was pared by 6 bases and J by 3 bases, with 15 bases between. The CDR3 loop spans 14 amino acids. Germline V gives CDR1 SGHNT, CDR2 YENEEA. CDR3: CASSSRPGVYEQYV. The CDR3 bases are TGTGCCAGCAGTTCGAGACCGGGGGTCTACGAGCAGTACGTC.

The CDR3 region is CASSPDRGSGNTIYF. Here the CDR3 DNA reads TGTGCCAGTAGCCCCGACAGGGGCTCTGGAAACACCATATATTTT. The chain uses TRBV19 and TRBJ1-3, with 8 nucleotides matching TRBD1. Per germline, CDR1 LNHDA and CDR2 SQIVND (reference sequence). The CDR3 is 15 residues long. J gave up 0 bases and V 6 bases, and 4 bases lay outside the gene matches.

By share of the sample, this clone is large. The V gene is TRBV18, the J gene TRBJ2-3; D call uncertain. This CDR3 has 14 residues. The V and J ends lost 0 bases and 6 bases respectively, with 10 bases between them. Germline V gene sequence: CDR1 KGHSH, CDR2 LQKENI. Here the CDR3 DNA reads TGTGCCAGCTCACCACCCGAGATAGCCGATACGCAGTATTTT. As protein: CASSPPEIADTQYF. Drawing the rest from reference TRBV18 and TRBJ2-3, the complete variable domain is NAGVMQNPRHLVRRRGQEARLRCSPMKGHSHVYWYRQLPEEGLKFMVYLQKENIIDESGMPKERFSAEFPKEGPSILRIQQVVRGDSAAYFCASSPPEIADTQYFGPGTRLTVL.

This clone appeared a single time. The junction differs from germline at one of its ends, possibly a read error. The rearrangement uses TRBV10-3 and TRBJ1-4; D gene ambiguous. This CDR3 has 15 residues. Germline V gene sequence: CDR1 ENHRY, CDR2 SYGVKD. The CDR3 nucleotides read TGTGCCAGCAGTGAGAGGCGCGGCCCTAATGAAAAACTGTTTTTT. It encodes CASSERRGPNEKLFF.